This T cell receptor beta chain came from a study of blood T cell repertoires in COVID-19. In the authors' workflow: It was from reference gene primer amplification that nucleated cell counts were estimated. Clones were sequenced by immunoSEQ multiplex PCR, and TCRdb holds only the in-frame ones, with some missing. V, J and clone size reflect that table, while D and trimming were determined from the DNA. The data show about 170,000 clones, more than 85% seen once. The CDR3 sequence is 16 residues long. Germline CDR1 KGHSH, CDR2 LQKENI. J lost 5 bases, V lost 6 bases, and 7 bases had no gene match. Participant ages covered 18 to 89 years across 25 or so US areas.

Sequenced: PBMCs or T cells enriched from blood (not recorded which). V gene TRBV18 combines with J gene TRBJ2-3; 14 bases map to TRBD2. The TCR originated in a woman aged 45-65 years who had recovered from COVID-19. The CDR3 sequence is CASSPAGLAGVDTQYF. The CDR3 coding sequence is TGTGCCAGCTCGCCAGCGGGACTAGCGGGGGTAGATACGCAGTATTTT. The full variable domain, with the rest looked up from reference TRBV18 and TRBJ2-3, is NAGVMQNPRHLVRRRGQEARLRCSPMKGHSHVYWYRQLPEEGLKFMVYLQKENIIDESGMPKERFSAEFPKEGPSILRIQQVVRGDSAAYFCASSPAGLAGVDTQYFGPGTRLTVL.